This T cell receptor beta chain was found in a study of T cells in Graves' hyperthyroidism and ophthalmopathy. This clonotype was counted a few times. This CDR3 is built from 14 residues. V lost 4 bases and J lost 7, with 17 bases in between. The germline V gene has CDR1 SGHRS and CDR2 YFSETQ. TCR beta CDR3 sequences were amplified from RNA transcripts. HTBI primers were employed in a first-round RT-PCR of the TCR CDR3. TCRdb re-called the multiplex PCR reads with MiXCR, one entry per CDR3 protein. The sample has around 690,000 distinct CDR3 sequences, around 15% seen once. The source material was blood. The TCR was taken from a man aged 50 or older with Graves' hyperthyroidism. The genes are TRBV5-1 and TRBJ1-2; D is undetermined. CDR3 residues: CASSAGIGLVGYTF. The DNA of the CDR3 is TGCGCCAGCAGCGCCGGGATAGGGCTGGTTGGCTACACCTTC.